This entry lists 25 T cell receptor beta chains sequenced from one sample in a study of cytomegalovirus exposure and HLA in healthy donors (dated by TCRdb to between 2016 and 2019). The method was the immunoSEQ multiplex PCR assay. For the multiplex PCR, a mixture combining 60 forward primers for TCR Vbeta segments and 13 reverse primers for TCR Jbeta segments was used. The table was pulled from immuneACCESS by TCRdb, which kept in-frame rearrangements only. Such tables lose some clones; where checked, under half of the loss comes from unresolved V genes, and the rest has no known cause. Within this sample are roughly 100,000 clones, with about 80% of them counted one time only. The ten largest clones capture roughly 2.1% of the sample. Sequencing was performed on PBMCs. The source of these receptors is a young man in good health and CMV-seronegative.

This sequence joins TRBV28 and TRBJ2-5; 7 positions match TRBD1. The tail of the sequence fits TRBJ2-7 better, so the J call may be wrong. The CDR3 has 16 residues. The germline V gene has CDR1 MDHEN and CDR2 SYDVKM. CDR3 coding DNA: TGTGCCAGCAGCTCACTGAGACAGGGAAGGGTCTACGAGCAGTACTTC. Its translation: CASSSLRQGRVYEQYF.

The chain recombines TRBV4-1 with TRBJ2-7, with 8 bases lining up with TRBD2. Trimming cost V 1 base and J 13 bases; bases outside gene matches: 6. The CDR3 runs to 12 residues. Looked up from germline, CDR1 is MGHRA and CDR2 is YSYEKL. CDR3 sequence (DNA): TGCGCCAGCAGCCAAGGGAGCGGGGGCGTATACTTC. The encoded protein is CASSQGSGGVYF.

CDR3 coding DNA: TGTGCCAGCAGTTTATGGGACATAGGAAATCAGCCCCAGCATTTT. It specifies CASSLWDIGNQPQHF. The rearrangement joins TRBV28 to TRBJ1-5; D is possibly TRBD1 (5 bases). The germline CDR1 and CDR2 sequences are MDHEN and SYDVKM. Trimming stripped 0 bases from V and 4 bases from J, with 10 bases between. This CDR3 contains 15 residues.

This chain joins TRBV6-5 and TRBJ2-6; D might be TRBD2 (5 bases). Germline CDR1 and CDR2: MNHEY and SVGAGI. The V end lost 8 bases, the J end lost 4 bases, and 9 bases lay between the germline ends. The CDR3 consists of 13 residues. The CDR3 sequence: CASGGPGANVLTF. As DNA, the CDR3 is TGTGCCAGCGGCGGGCCCGGGGCCAACGTCCTGACTTTC.

V is TRBV28 and J is TRBJ1-5; D ambiguous. The CDR3 is made up of 16 amino acids. V lost 1 base and J 4 bases, leaving 14 bases between the germline ends. Germline-derived CDR1 and CDR2 are MDHEN and SYDVKM. The CDR3 DNA follows: TGTGCCAGCAGTTTATTTCCCGGGGAGGTAAATCAGCCCCAGCATTTT. Protein sequence: CASSLFPGEVNQPQHF. Together with reference TRBV28 and TRBJ1-5, the CDR3 gives the full variable domain: DVKVTQSSRYLVKRTGEKVFLECVQDMDHENMFWYRQDPGLGLRLIYFSYDVKMKEKGDIPEGYSVSREKKERFSLILESASTNQTSMYLCASSLFPGEVNQPQHFGDGTRLSIL.

The chain combines TRBV5-6 with TRBJ2-1; D gene ambiguous. The CDR3 extends over 13 amino acids. CDR1 is SGHDT and CDR2 is YYEEEE in the germline V gene. V was clipped by 2 bases and J by 9 bases, with 12 bases between them. CDR3 residues: CASSFSTRSEQFF. In nucleotides, the CDR3 is TGTGCCAGCAGCTTTAGTACGAGGAGTGAGCAGTTCTTC.

This clone was detected only a few times. The J gene is TRBJ1-5, the V gene TRBV5-6; no firm D call. V was clipped by 0 bases and J by 6 bases, with 10 bases between them. CDR1 is SGHDT and CDR2 is YYEEEE in the germline V gene. The CDR3 is 14 residues long. Here the CDR3 DNA reads TGTGCCAGCAGCTTGGCTGAGGGCGGTCAGCCCCAGCATTTT. As protein: CASSLAEGGQPQHF. Filled out from reference TRBV5-6 and TRBJ1-5, the complete variable domain reads DAGVTQSPTHLIKTRGQQVTLRCSPKSGHDTVSWYQQALGQGPQFIFQYYEEEERQRGNFPDRFSGHQFPNYSSELNVNALLLGDSALYLCASSLAEGGQPQHFGDGTRLSIL.

The chain recombines TRBV7-2 with TRBJ1-2, with 8 bases that match TRBD1. Unmatched junction bases numbered 11, after V lost 6 bases and J lost 5 bases. The CDR3 extends over 15 amino acids. The V gene's germline CDR1 is SGHTA and CDR2 FQGNSA. In DNA, the CDR3 is TGTGCCAGCAGTCGAAGCGGACAGGGAGGTTATGGCTACACCTTC. It encodes CASSRSGQGGYGYTF.

The V gene is TRBV28, the J gene TRBJ1-1; D unresolved. The CDR3 runs 16 residues. CDR1 and CDR2 (germline): MDHEN, SYDVKM. Trimming pared 4 bases from V and 0 bases from J, leaving 15 bases between. This CDR3 reads CASSSPAYGVNTEAFF. CDR3 in DNA: TGTGCCAGCAGTTCCCCGGCTTATGGAGTGAACACTGAAGCTTTCTTT.

The V call is TRBV14, the J call TRBJ2-5; tentative D call: TRBD1 (6 bases). This CDR3 is 15 amino acids long. V gave up 0 bases and J gave up 1 base, with 9 bases separating them. Germline CDR1 reads SGHDN; CDR2 reads FVKESK. CDR3 sequence reads: CASSQELGAQETQYF. CDR3 DNA: TGTGCCAGCAGCCAAGAATTGGGGGCCCAAGAGACCCAGTACTTC. The full variable domain, its missing parts supplied by reference TRBV14 and TRBJ2-5, is EAGVTQFPSHSVIEKGQTVTLRCDPISGHDNLYWYRRVMGKEIKFLLHFVKESKQDESGMPNNRFLAERTGGTYSTLKVQPAELEDSGVYFCASSQELGAQETQYFGPGTRLLVL.

This clone was found a few times. This rearrangement joins TRBV4-3 to TRBJ2-1, with 8 bases identical to TRBD1. This CDR3 contains 15 residues. The V gene end was trimmed by 0 bases and the J gene end by 8 bases; junction bases not matched to a gene: 6. The germline V gene has CDR1 LGHNA and CDR2 YSLEER. The CDR3 nucleotides are TGCGCCAGCAGCCAAGAAATCCAGGGGGCCGATGAGCAGTTCTTC. Protein: CASSQEIQGADEQFF.

CDR3 sequence (DNA): TGTGCCAGCAGAGGGACAGGGGCTAACACCGGGGAGCTGTTTTTT. It specifies CASRGTGANTGELFF. This chain joins TRBV2 and TRBJ2-2, with TRBD1 matching over 10 bases. The CDR3 is 15 residues long. Trimming cost V 6 bases and J 2 bases; bases outside gene matches: 3. Per the germline V gene, CDR1 is SNHLY and CDR2 is FYNNEI.

The table lists this clone with a few counts. This rearrangement joins TRBV7-2 to TRBJ1-2; D possibly corresponds to TRBD1 (5 bases). Trimming left V 1 base short and J 6 bases short, with 12 bases between. This CDR3 region has 14 residues. Germline lookup yields CDR1 SGHTA and CDR2 FQGNSA. CDR3 bases: TGTGCCAGCAGCTTAGTCGGGGGAGGGAATGGCTACACCTTC. Protein sequence: CASSLVGGGNGYTF.

The genes are TRBV4-3 and TRBJ1-1, with D hard to call. V gave up 0 bases and J gave up 10 bases, with 18 bases separating them. The CDR3 loop spans 15 amino acids. Germline V gives CDR1 LGHNA, CDR2 YSLEER. In nucleotides, the CDR3 is TGCGCCAGCAGCCAAGAAGGCACGACCAGCAGGTTAGCTTTCTTT. It encodes CASSQEGTTSRLAFF.

There are a few counts of this clone. The chain is built from TRBV27 and TRBJ1-4, with a possible D match to TRBD1 (6 bases). This CDR3 region has 14 residues. Germline CDR1 reads MNHEY; CDR2 reads SMNVEV (reference sequence). Deletions cut 4 bases from V and 8 bases from J, with 14 bases between. CDR3 coding DNA: TGTGCCAGCAGTTACAGGGAAGGTGGGGAAAAACTGTTTTTT. Protein product: CASSYREGGEKLFF.

This clone was seen a handful of times. This chain connects TRBV10-2 to TRBJ1-1, with D possibly matching TRBD1 (6 bases). V gave up 6 bases and J gave up 5 bases, with 13 bases separating them. The CDR3 has 13 residues. The germline gives CDR1 WSHSY, CDR2 SAAADI. CDR3 bases: TGCGCCAGCAGCGGCAGGGGTAGGACTGAAGCTTTCTTT. Amino acids: CASSGRGRTEAFF.

This clone showed up just a few times. This chain joins TRBV11-2 and TRBJ1-2; 7 bases agree with TRBD1. V lost 7 bases to trimming and J lost 2 bases; unmatched junction nucleotides: 7. This CDR3 is 14 amino acids long. The germline CDR1 and CDR2 sequences are SGHAT and FQNNGV. As DNA, the CDR3 is TGTGCCAGCATCGGACCGGGACAGAACTATGGCTACACCTTC. Its protein product is CASIGPGQNYGYTF. Based on the CDR3 plus reference TRBV11-2 and TRBJ1-2, the full variable domain is EAGVAQSPRYKIIEKRQSVAFWCNPISGHATLYWYQQILGQGPKLLIQFQNNGVVDDSQLPKDRFSAERLKGVDSTLKIQPAKLEDSAVYLCASIGPGQNYGYTFGSGTRLTVV.

This chain connects TRBV10-2 to TRBJ2-1, with 7 positions matching TRBD2. Looked up from germline, CDR1 is WSHSY and CDR2 is SAAADI. The CDR3 has 14 residues. V gave up 8 bases and J gave up 6 bases; unmatched junction bases: 10. CDR3 DNA: TGCGCCAGCCTTGTCCGCGGGAGTGGCAATGAGCAGTTCTTC. Its protein is CASLVRGSGNEQFF.

The chain joins TRBV5-1 to TRBJ2-1, with 9 positions matching TRBD2. The CDR3 runs to 14 residues. V dropped 9 bases and J dropped 4; count of bases not matched to a gene: 8. Germline V gene sequence: CDR1 SGHRS, CDR2 YFSETQ. CDR3 in DNA: TGCGCCACCGCCGGCGGGGGGGAATACAATGAGCAGTTCTTC. Its translation: CATAGGGEYNEQFF.

The chain uses TRBV28 and TRBJ2-1, with D perhaps matching TRBD1 (6 bases). Germline loops: CDR1 MDHEN, CDR2 SYDVKM. CDR3 length: 15 residues. The V end lost 7 bases, the J end lost 1 base, and 14 bases lay between the germline ends. The CDR3 DNA follows: TGTGCCAGCACTAAACTAGACAGGTCCTACAATGAGCAGTTCTTC. Residues: CASTKLDRSYNEQFF.

This sequence joins TRBV7-9 and TRBJ2-3; D remains unclear. The CDR3 totals 14 residues. Trimming stripped 3 bases from V and 0 bases from J, with 7 bases between. CDR1 is SEHNR and CDR2 is FQNEAQ in the germline V gene (reference sequence). CDR3 amino acids: CASSLETSTDTQYF. CDR3 nucleotides: TGTGCCAGCAGCTTGGAGACTAGCACAGATACGCAGTATTTT.

The V call is TRBV7-9, the J call TRBJ2-3; D is perhaps TRBD1 (5 bases). The CDR3 contains 15 residues. V was trimmed by 4 bases and J by 4 bases, leaving 15 bases between them. Germline V gives CDR1 SEHNR, CDR2 FQNEAQ (reference sequence). CDR3 region: CASSSVRGRADTQYF. The DNA for the CDR3 is TGTGCCAGCAGCTCAGTAAGGGGCCGCGCAGATACGCAGTATTTT. Combining the CDR3 with reference TRBV7-9 and TRBJ2-3 gives the whole variable domain DTGVSQNPRHKITKRGQNVTFRCDPISEHNRLYWYRQTLGQGPEFLTYFQNEAQLEKSRLLSDRFSAERPKGSFSTLEIQRTEQGDSAMYLCASSSVRGRADTQYFGPGTRLTVL.

This clone was detected only once. The CDR3 reads CASSLESGGVDTQYF. In nucleotides, the CDR3 is TGCGCCAGCAGCTTGGAGAGCGGGGGGGTGGATACGCAGTATTTT. V usage is TRBV5-1 and J usage is TRBJ2-3; 10 bases are shared with TRBD2. V lost 0 bases to trimming and J lost 6 bases; unmatched junction nucleotides: 4. The CDR3 spans 15 residues. The germline gives CDR1 SGHRS, CDR2 YFSETQ.

CDR3 DNA: TGTGCCAGCAGCTGGACAGGGGAATCCACTGAAGCTTTCTTT. As protein: CASSWTGESTEAFF. The rearrangement uses TRBV6-6 and TRBJ1-1; 9 bases fit TRBD1. This CDR3 spans 14 amino acids. The germline gives CDR1 MNHNY, CDR2 SVGAGI (reference sequence). J gave up 4 bases and V 6 bases, and 6 bases lay outside the gene matches.

This clone has a handful of counts. The chain couples TRBV5-5 to TRBJ1-1; 10 nucleotides line up with TRBD1. Germline V CDR1 and CDR2: SGHKS, YYEKEE (reference sequence). J lost 4 bases, V lost 4 bases, and 4 bases had no gene match. This CDR3 has 14 amino acids. CDR3 DNA sequence: TGTGCCAGCAGCCTGACAGGGGGCGGCACTGAAGCTTTCTTT. Translating gives CASSLTGGGTEAFF.